The T cell receptor (beta chain) described here comes from a study of blood T cell repertoires in COVID-19. Study summary: Sources were T cells, B-cell-depleted T cells, or PBMCs; the material itself was cDNA or gDNA.

V gave up 5 bases and J gave up 3 bases, with 11 bases separating them. The V gene's germline CDR1 is SGHNT and CDR2 YENEEA. There are 13 residues in the CDR3. Assay used: immunoSEQ multiplex PCR; TCRdb lists only in-frame clones, some missing. The sample includes roughly 31,000 clones, roughly nine tenths seen only once; the top ten take roughly 15%. Sequenced sample: peripheral blood. The receptor was isolated from an older man with acute or convalescent COVID-19. The chain recombines TRBV11-3 with TRBJ2-7, with D tentatively TRBD2 (6 bases). Here the CDR3 DNA reads TGTGCCAGCAGCGCGGGACCGCACTACGAGCAGTACTTC. Amino acid sequence: CASSAGPHYEQYF.